This paragraph reports one T cell receptor beta chain. Its antigen is undetermined. Sequencing followed a ViraFEST assay step that expanded antigen-specific CD4+ T cells with viral peptide pools. Following a 10-day culture, CD4+ T cells were purified. PCR confirmed that the person was infected with SARS-CoV-2 between March and December 2020. IL-2 at about 10 IU/ml and peptides at about 10 ug/ml were added to cultured PBMC, around 2 million per well. Germline lookup yields CDR1 LNHNV and CDR2 YYDKDF (reference sequence). V was clipped by 5 bases and J by 4 bases; unmatched bases: 4. The CDR3 is made up of 14 amino acids. Measured with immunoSEQ multiplex PCR; TCRdb has only the in-frame clones, and not every one. The sample carries 30,000 or so clones, approximately 72% recorded once. These data come from a study of vaccination effects on CD4 cells after COVID-19. Study at large: The vaccine given was either BNT162b2 or mRNA-1273, in two doses. Sampling occurred 16 days and one week pre-vaccination in a couple of convalescent patients. Study-wide points: Clones that were induced by infection or by vaccine showed marked contraction late after vaccination.

The clonotype was recovered from a human donor who had a prior SARS-CoV-2 infection. This specimen consisted of CD4+ T cells from PBMCs cultured with a peptide pool, obtained before COVID-19 vaccination. J is TRBJ2-5 and V is TRBV15; 10 bases fit TRBD1. In DNA form, the CDR3 reads TGTGCCACCAGCCCACGGACAGGGGGAGAGACCCAGTACTTC. Translation gives CATSPRTGGETQYF. Drawing the rest from reference TRBV15 and TRBJ2-5, the complete variable domain is DAMVIQNPRYQVTQFGKPVTLSCSQTLNHNVMYWYQQKSSQAPKLLFHYYDKDFNNEADTPDNFQSRRPNTSFCFLDIRSPGLGDTAMYLCATSPRTGGETQYFGPGTRLLVL.